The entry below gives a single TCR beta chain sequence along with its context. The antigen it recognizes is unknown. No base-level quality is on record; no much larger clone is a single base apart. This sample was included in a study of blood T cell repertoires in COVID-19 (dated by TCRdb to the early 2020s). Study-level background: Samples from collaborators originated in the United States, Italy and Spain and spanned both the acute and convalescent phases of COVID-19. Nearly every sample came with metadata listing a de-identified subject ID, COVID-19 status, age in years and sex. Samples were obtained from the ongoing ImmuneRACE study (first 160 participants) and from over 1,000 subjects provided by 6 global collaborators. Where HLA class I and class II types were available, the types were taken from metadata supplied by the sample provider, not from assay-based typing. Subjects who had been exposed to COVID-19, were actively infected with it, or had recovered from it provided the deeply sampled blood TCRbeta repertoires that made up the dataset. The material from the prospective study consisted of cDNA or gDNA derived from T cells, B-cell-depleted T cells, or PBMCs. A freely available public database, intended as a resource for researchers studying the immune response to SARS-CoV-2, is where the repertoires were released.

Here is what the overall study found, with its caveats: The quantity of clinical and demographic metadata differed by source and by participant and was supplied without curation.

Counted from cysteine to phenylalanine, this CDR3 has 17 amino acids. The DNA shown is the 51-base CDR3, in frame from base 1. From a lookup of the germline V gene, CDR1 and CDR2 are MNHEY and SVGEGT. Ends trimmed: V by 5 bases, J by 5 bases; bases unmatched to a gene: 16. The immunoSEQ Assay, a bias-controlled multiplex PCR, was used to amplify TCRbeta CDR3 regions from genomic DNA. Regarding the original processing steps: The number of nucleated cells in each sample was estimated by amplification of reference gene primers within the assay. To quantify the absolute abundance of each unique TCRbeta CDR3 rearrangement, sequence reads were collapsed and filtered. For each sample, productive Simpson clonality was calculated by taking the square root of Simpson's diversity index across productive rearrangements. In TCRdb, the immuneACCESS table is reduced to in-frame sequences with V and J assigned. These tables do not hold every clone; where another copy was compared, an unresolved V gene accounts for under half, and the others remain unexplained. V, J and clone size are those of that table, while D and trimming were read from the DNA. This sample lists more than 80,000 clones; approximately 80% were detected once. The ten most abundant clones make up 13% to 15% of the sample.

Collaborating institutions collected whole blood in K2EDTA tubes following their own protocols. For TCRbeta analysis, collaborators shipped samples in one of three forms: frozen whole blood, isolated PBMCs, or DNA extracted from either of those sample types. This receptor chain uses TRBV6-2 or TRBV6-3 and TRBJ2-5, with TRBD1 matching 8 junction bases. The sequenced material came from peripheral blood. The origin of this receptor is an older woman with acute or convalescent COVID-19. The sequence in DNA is TGTGCCAGCAGTAGGACGATCGGGACAGGCTCGCTCGAGACCCAGTACTTC. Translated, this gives CASSRTIGTGSLETQYF.